Presented here are 24 T cell receptor beta chains from one specimen sequenced in a study of human T cells and chemical hapten exposure (dated by TCRdb to about 2021). During library preparation, unique molecular identifiers were attached to individual cDNA molecules so that TCRs could be counted in a quantitative, reproducible way. The public reads were run again by TCRdb, first through fastp at Q25 and then through MiXCR, and only productive beta chains were kept. Every CDR3 protein is listed once, alongside the most common genes and DNA of its rows. Here the sample has about 5,100 distinct CDR3 sequences; 50% to 65% occur a single time. The ten biggest clones cover approximately 3.7% of the sample. The sample's treatment or condition, from its label and the paper: therapeutic diphenylcyclopropenone sensitization with weekly scalp DPC. The sequenced sample was whole blood, obtained before DPC sensitization or 2, 6, or about 24 weeks after (not recorded which). The receptor set was obtained from an adult with alopecia areata. Some clones in this sample may be carry-over from other donors' samples. This table probably holds off-target reads from a library built for another chain.

This clonotype was picked up one time. The gene calls are TRBV14 and TRBJ2-2; 9 bases align to TRBD1. Looked up from germline, CDR1 is SGHDN and CDR2 is FVKESK. V was clipped by 1 base and J by 5 bases; unmatched bases: 5. CDR3 length: 16 residues. The DNA for the CDR3 is TGTGCCAGCAGCCAAGCCGGGACAGGGATTACCGGGGAGCTGTTTTTT. Translated: CASSQAGTGITGELFF.

This rearrangement joins TRBV30 to TRBJ2-6; D is tentatively TRBD1 or TRBD2 (5 bases each). This CDR3 is built from 17 residues. The germline gives CDR1 GTSNPN, CDR2 SVGIG (reference sequence). Deletions cut 0 bases from V and 0 bases from J, with 12 bases between. CDR3 residues: CAWSVPGRPSGANVLTF. Here the CDR3 DNA reads TGTGCCTGGAGTGTACCGGGACGACCCTCTGGGGCCAACGTCCTGACTTTC.

The gene calls are TRBV18 and TRBJ1-2; maybe TRBD1 (5 bases). CDR1 is KGHSH, CDR2 LQKENI, per germline. Trimming cost V 3 bases and J 6 bases, with 26 bases left between them. This CDR3 has 18 residues. The CDR3 protein is CASSPAGLRDPEGNGYTF. CDR3 DNA sequence: TGTGCCAGCTCACCCGCGGGGTTGAGGGACCCCGAGGGGAATGGCTACACCTTC.

The chain is built from TRBV18 and TRBJ2-3; D may be TRBD1 or TRBD2 (5 bases each). With 4 bases removed from V and 0 bases from J, the gap between germline ends came to 17 bases. There are 17 residues in the CDR3. Germline loops: CDR1 KGHSH, CDR2 LQKENI. The chain's CDR3 is CASSLDLGRSSTDTQYF. The CDR3 DNA is TGTGCCAGCTCACTTGACCTGGGACGGAGCAGCACAGATACGCAGTATTTT.

This clonotype was counted only a few times. V usage is TRBV11-2 and J usage is TRBJ2-1, with 8 bases identical to TRBD1. This CDR3 is 12 amino acids long. The germline CDR1 and CDR2 sequences are SGHAT and FQNNGV. V gave up 4 bases and J gave up 15 bases; unmatched junction bases: 8. The DNA for the CDR3 is TGTGCCAGCAGCTCCTACGCCGGGACAGGGTTCTTC. Protein product: CASSSYAGTGFF.

The V call is TRBV3-1, the J call TRBJ2-7; perhaps TRBD2 as D (6 bases). The CDR3 sequence is 10 residues long. Trimming shortened V by 11 bases and J by 6 bases, and 11 bases separated the two germline ends. CDR1 LGHDT and CDR2 YNNKEL come from the germline V gene (reference sequence). The CDR3 DNA sequence: TGTGCCCTAATCGGGGGCGAGCAGTACTTC. Its translation: CALIGGEQYF.

There are a few counts of this clonotype. This chain links TRBV20-1 with TRBJ2-4; tentatively, D is TRBD1 (6 bases). Germline V gives CDR1 DFQATT, CDR2 SNEGSKA (reference sequence). Trimming stripped 6 bases from V and 8 bases from J, with 14 bases between. This CDR3 comprises 12 residues. This chain's CDR3 is CSAMDSGDIQYF. DNA for the CDR3: TGCAGTGCGATGGACAGTGGAGACATTCAGTACTTC.

The rearrangement uses TRBV3-1 and TRBJ2-1; TRBD2 agrees at 11 bases. CDR1 and CDR2 (germline): LGHDT, YNNKEL (reference sequence). V was pared by 4 bases and J by 6 bases, with 8 bases of the junction left unmatched. The CDR3 contains 16 residues. The chain's CDR3 is CASSPPTSGRSNEQFF. The CDR3 DNA is TGTGCCAGCAGCCCTCCTACTAGCGGGAGAAGCAATGAGCAGTTCTTC.

The rearrangement links TRBV5-1 to TRBJ2-2, with D perhaps matching TRBD1 (6 bases). Trimming stripped 4 bases from V and 5 bases from J, with 9 bases between. The V gene's germline CDR1 is SGHRS and CDR2 YFSETQ. The length of the CDR3 is 13 residues. The CDR3 here is CASSPTGTGELFF. As DNA, the CDR3 is TGCGCCAGCAGCCCAACAGGGACCGGGGAGCTGTTTTTT.

This clonotype was detected once. The chain uses TRBV4-1 and TRBJ2-3; TRBD2 is a possible D gene (6 bases). The CDR3 is 14 residues long. From germline, CDR1 is MGHRA and CDR2 YSYEKL. Trimming removed 0 bases at V and 5 bases at J, with 9 bases between. Here the CDR3 reads CASSQEGRRDTQYF. The CDR3 DNA sequence: TGCGCCAGCAGCCAAGAAGGGAGGCGAGATACGCAGTATTTT.

This clonotype was recorded once. The J gene is TRBJ2-7, the V gene TRBV6-5, with 11 nucleotides matching TRBD1. Trimming took 2 bases from V and 2 from J; bases not matched to a gene: 2. The CDR3 length is 15 residues. Germline V CDR1 and CDR2: MNHEY, SVGAGI. The CDR3 sequence is CASSYGTGGPYEQYF. The CDR3 nucleotides are TGTGCCAGCAGTTACGGGACAGGGGGTCCCTACGAGCAGTACTTC.

This clonotype was observed a few times. This chain joins TRBV5-1 and TRBJ2-2; 10 bases match TRBD1. There are 16 residues in the CDR3. The germline V gene has CDR1 SGHRS and CDR2 YFSETQ. Trimming at V came to 5 bases and at J to 2 bases, leaving 6 bases not matched to a gene. The CDR3 sequence: CASRAGQGVNTGELFF. The DNA for the CDR3 is TGCGCCAGCAGAGCCGGACAGGGGGTAAACACCGGGGAGCTGTTTTTT.

J is TRBJ2-2 and V is TRBV11-3; no reliable D call. The germline V and J ends were trimmed by 4 bases and 4 bases, with 10 bases remaining between them. Per germline, CDR1 SGHNT and CDR2 YENEEA. The CDR3 is 14 residues long. The CDR3 DNA reads TGTGCCAGCAGCTCCTTCTCGGGCACCGGGGAGCTGTTTTTT. This sequence encodes CASSSFSGTGELFF.

This clonotype was counted only a few times. The chain combines TRBV13 with TRBJ2-6; weak D call: TRBD1 (6 bases). Germline lookup yields CDR1 PRHDT and CDR2 FYEKMQ (reference sequence). V lost 5 bases and J 0 bases, leaving 14 bases between the germline ends. The CDR3 runs to 17 residues. CDR3 sequence (DNA): TGTGCCAGCAGCCAAAGACAGGATTACTCTGGGGCCAACGTCCTGACTTTC. It specifies CASSQRQDYSGANVLTF.

V is TRBV3-1 and J is TRBJ2-1, with a weak D call TRBD2 (5 bases). V dropped 6 bases and J dropped 4 bases, with 13 bases sitting between them. Germline values: CDR1 LGHDT, CDR2 YNNKEL (reference sequence). This CDR3 is built from 14 residues. Here the CDR3 reads CASSRASIYNEQFF. The CDR3 DNA reads TGTGCCAGCAGTCGAGCTAGCATTTACAATGAGCAGTTCTTC.

This clonotype has a handful of counts. The rearrangement links TRBV29-1 to TRBJ2-1; D is possibly TRBD2 (7 bases). The CDR3 contains 13 residues. Per the germline V gene, CDR1 is SQVTM and CDR2 is ANQGSEA. The germline V and J ends were trimmed by 7 bases and 4 bases, with 14 bases remaining between them. The CDR3 loop is CSGEGHMYNEQFF. The CDR3 nucleotides read TGCAGCGGGGAGGGACATATGTACAATGAGCAGTTCTTC.

This chain joins TRBV18 and TRBJ2-3; TRBD2 matches at 8 bases. The CDR3 loop spans 15 amino acids. With V trimmed by 2 bases and J by 0 bases, 1 base remained unmatched. From germline, CDR1 is KGHSH and CDR2 LQKENI. The CDR3: CASSPKRGSTDTQYF. The CDR3 DNA is TGTGCCAGCTCACCAAAGCGGGGGAGCACAGATACGCAGTATTTT.

The chain uses TRBV5-1 and TRBJ2-5; D unresolved. Trimming cost V 2 bases and J 1 base, with 12 bases left between them. Per germline, CDR1 SGHRS and CDR2 YFSETQ. This CDR3 comprises 15 residues. CDR3 region: CASSFTATSQETQYF. DNA for the CDR3: TGCGCCAGCAGCTTTACGGCGACCAGCCAAGAGACCCAGTACTTC.

This clonotype was counted between two and nine times. The J gene is TRBJ1-6, the V gene TRBV18, with D possibly matching TRBD1 (6 bases). CDR3 length: 17 residues. V dropped 2 bases and J dropped 9 bases, with 20 bases sitting between them. CDR1 KGHSH and CDR2 LQKENI come from the germline V gene. CDR3 in amino acids: CASSPEDRSSPSSPLHF. The CDR3 nucleotides read TGTGCCAGCTCACCAGAGGACAGATCTTCTCCCTCTTCACCCCTCCACTTT.

This clonotype was observed a few times. J is TRBJ2-5 and V is TRBV6-5; 10 bases agree with TRBD1. The CDR3 is 16 residues long. Germline CDR1 MNHEY, CDR2 SVGAGI. The J segment lost 4 bases and the V segment lost 5 bases, leaving 10 bases of the junction unmatched. The CDR3 here is CASSPQLGQGGETQYF. The CDR3, as DNA: TGTGCCAGCAGTCCTCAATTAGGACAGGGGGGAGAGACCCAGTACTTC.

This rearrangement joins TRBV29-1 to TRBJ1-2, with D uncertain. CDR1 SQVTM and CDR2 ANQGSEA come from the germline V gene. V lost 7 bases and J lost 2, with 11 bases in between. The length of the CDR3 is 12 residues. CDR3 nucleotides: TGCAGCGGTGAGCGGGCGAACTATGGCTACACCTTC. It codes for CSGERANYGYTF.

This rearrangement joins TRBV28 to TRBJ2-7, with D perhaps matching TRBD2 (5 bases). Trimming left V 5 bases short and J 0 bases short, with 11 bases between. CDR3 size: 14 residues. From germline, CDR1 is MDHEN and CDR2 SYDVKM. The CDR3 loop is CASSLTGNSYEQYF. The CDR3 DNA reads TGTGCCAGCAGTCTTACGGGGAACTCCTACGAGCAGTACTTC.

The chain links TRBV5-1 to TRBJ1-5; D not resolved. The CDR3 runs 15 residues. V was shortened by 4 bases and J by 7 bases, with 18 bases between the two germline ends. Germline CDR1 and CDR2: SGHRS and YFSETQ. The CDR3, as DNA: TGCGCCAGCAGCCGTGGCCTAGGCCCGGGACAGCCCCAGCATTTT. This encodes CASSRGLGPGQPQHF.

The rearrangement uses TRBV20-1 and TRBJ2-5; D call uncertain. This CDR3 has 13 amino acids. The ends were cut back, 6 bases at V and 6 bases at J, with 17 bases in the middle. Germline-derived CDR1 and CDR2 are DFQATT and SNEGSKA (reference sequence). CDR3: CSAASSGEKTQYF. The CDR3 DNA follows: TGCAGTGCCGCTAGTTCGGGCGAAAAGACCCAGTACTTC.